The TCR beta chain under discussion was sequenced for a study of blood T cell repertoires in COVID-19. For the study at large: Material from acute and convalescent COVID-19 was sourced from the United States, Italy and Spain. Nucleic acid was either cDNA or gDNA, and it came from T cells, B-cell-depleted T cells, or PBMCs.

In the authors' workflow: Amplifying reference gene primers gave estimates of nucleated cell counts. The repertoire was sequenced with immunoSEQ multiplex PCR; TCRdb's copy has only in-frame clones and lacks some. The DNA gave D and trimming, while V, J and clone size come from that table. The table has approximately 100,000 clones, around 80% seen once; the top ten hold just under 25%. CDR3 length equals 19 residues. The V and J ends lost 5 bases and 5 bases, in that order; junction bases with no gene match: 21. Germline CDR1 and CDR2: SGHVS and FQNEAQ. In its sample, this clone was seen once. Sequencing was performed on peripheral blood. The TCR comes from a man in his 60s with acute or convalescent COVID-19. The chain couples TRBV7-8 to TRBJ2-1, with 7 bases fitting TRBD2. The CDR3, as DNA: TGTGCCAGCAGCCGTGGACTAGGCCGTTCGAGCCTCCAAAACAATGAGCAGTTCTTC. Its protein product is CASSRGLGRSSLQNNEQFF.